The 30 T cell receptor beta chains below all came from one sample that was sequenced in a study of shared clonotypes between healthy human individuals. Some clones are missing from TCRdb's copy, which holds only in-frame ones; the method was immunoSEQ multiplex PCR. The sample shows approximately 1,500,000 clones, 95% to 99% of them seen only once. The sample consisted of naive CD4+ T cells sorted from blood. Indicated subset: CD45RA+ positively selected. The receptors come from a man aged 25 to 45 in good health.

The CDR3 region is CASRFTGPTDWRRLDTQYF. CDR3 DNA: TGTGCAAGTCGCTTTACTGGACCAACCGATTGGAGAAGATTAGATACGCAGTATTTT. This rearrangement joins TRBV12-2 to TRBJ2-3. TRBV12-2 is tagged as a pseudogene. The CDR3 runs 19 residues.

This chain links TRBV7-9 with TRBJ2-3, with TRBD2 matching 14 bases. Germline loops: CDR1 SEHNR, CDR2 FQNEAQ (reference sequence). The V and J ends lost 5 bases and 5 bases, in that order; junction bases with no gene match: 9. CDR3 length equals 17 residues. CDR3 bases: TGTGCCAGCAGCCTCCGCTCGACTAGCGGGAGGGTAGATACGCAGTATTTT. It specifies CASSLRSTSGRVDTQYF. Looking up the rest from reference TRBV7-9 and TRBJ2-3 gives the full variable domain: DTGVSQNPRHKITKRGQNVTFRCDPISEHNRLYWYRQTLGQGPEFLTYFQNEAQLEKSRLLSDRFSAERPKGSFSTLEIQRTEQGDSAMYLCASSLRSTSGRVDTQYFGPGTRLTVL.

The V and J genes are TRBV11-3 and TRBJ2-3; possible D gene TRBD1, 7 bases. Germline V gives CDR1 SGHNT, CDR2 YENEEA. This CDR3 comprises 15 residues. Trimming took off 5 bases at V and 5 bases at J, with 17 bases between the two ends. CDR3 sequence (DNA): TGTGCCAGCAGCCCCGCCAGGGGGGTTGGAGATACGCAGTATTTT. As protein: CASSPARGVGDTQYF.

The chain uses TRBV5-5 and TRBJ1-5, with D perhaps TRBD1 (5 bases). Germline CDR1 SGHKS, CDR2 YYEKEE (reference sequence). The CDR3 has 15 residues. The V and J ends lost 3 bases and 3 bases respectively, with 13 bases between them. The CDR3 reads CASSSTPGTNQPQHF. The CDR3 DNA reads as TGTGCCAGCAGCTCCACCCCGGGGACCAATCAGCCCCAGCATTTT.

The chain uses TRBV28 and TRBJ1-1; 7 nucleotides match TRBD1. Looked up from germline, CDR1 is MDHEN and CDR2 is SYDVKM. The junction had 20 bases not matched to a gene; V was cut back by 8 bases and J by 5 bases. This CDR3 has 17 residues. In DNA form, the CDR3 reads TGTGCCAGCGCTGATCTAACACAGGGGAGGACATTTACTGAAGCTTTCTTT. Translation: CASADLTQGRTFTEAFF.

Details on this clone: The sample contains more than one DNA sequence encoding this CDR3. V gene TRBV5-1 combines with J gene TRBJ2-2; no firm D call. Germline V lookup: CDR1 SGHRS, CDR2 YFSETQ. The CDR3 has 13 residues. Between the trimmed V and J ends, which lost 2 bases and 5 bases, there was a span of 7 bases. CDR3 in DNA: TGCGCCAGCAGCTTATGGGGTACCGGGGAGCTGTTTTTT. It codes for CASSLWGTGELFF.

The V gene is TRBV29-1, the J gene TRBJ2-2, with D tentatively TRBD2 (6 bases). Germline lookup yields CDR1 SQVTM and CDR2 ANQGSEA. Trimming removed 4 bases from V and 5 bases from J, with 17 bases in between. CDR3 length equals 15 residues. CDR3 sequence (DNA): TGCAGCGTTGTCTTGGGAGGCGGTTGGACCGGGGAGCTGTTTTTT. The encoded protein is CSVVLGGGWTGELFF.

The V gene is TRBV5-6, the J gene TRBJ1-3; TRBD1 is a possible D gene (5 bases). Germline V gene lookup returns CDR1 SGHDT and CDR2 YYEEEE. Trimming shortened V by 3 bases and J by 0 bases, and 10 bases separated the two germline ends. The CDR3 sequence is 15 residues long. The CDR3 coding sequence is TGTGCCAGCAGCTCGGGGCCCAACTCTGGAAACACCATATATTTT. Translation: CASSSGPNSGNTIYF. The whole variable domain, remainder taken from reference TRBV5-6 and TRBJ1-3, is DAGVTQSPTHLIKTRGQQVTLRCSPKSGHDTVSWYQQALGQGPQFIFQYYEEEERQRGNFPDRFSGHQFPNYSSELNVNALLLGDSALYLCASSSGPNSGNTIYFGEGSWLTVV.

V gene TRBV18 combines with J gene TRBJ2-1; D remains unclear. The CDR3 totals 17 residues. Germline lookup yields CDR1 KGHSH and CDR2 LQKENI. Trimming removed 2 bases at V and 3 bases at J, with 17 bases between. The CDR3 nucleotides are TGTGCCAGCTCACCAGCGGAAGGAACACCCGTCTACAATGAGCAGTTCTTC. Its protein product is CASSPAEGTPVYNEQFF. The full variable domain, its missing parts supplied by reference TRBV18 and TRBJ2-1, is NAGVMQNPRHLVRRRGQEARLRCSPMKGHSHVYWYRQLPEEGLKFMVYLQKENIIDESGMPKERFSAEFPKEGPSILRIQQVVRGDSAAYFCASSPAEGTPVYNEQFFGPGTRLTVL.

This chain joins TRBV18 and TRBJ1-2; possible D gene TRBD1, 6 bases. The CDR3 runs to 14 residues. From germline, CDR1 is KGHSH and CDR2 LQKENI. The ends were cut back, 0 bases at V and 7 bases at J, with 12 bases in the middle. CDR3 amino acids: CASSPPSGGSGYTF. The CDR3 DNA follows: TGTGCCAGCTCACCACCGTCGGGGGGCTCTGGCTACACCTTC.

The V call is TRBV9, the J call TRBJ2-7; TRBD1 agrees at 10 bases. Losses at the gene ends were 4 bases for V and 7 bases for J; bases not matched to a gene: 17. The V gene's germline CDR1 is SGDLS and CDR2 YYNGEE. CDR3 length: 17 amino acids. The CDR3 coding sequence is TGTGCCAGCAGCCGAGATTCCGACAGGGGGCTTCGGGGAGAGCAGTACTTC. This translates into CASSRDSDRGLRGEQYF.

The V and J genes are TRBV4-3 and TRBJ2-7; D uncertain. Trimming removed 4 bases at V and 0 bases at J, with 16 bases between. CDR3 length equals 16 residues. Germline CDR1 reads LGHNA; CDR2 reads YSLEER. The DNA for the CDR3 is TGCGCCAGCAGCCCAGCGCTCGGGCGGAGCTCCTACGAGCAGTACTTC. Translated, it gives CASSPALGRSSYEQYF.

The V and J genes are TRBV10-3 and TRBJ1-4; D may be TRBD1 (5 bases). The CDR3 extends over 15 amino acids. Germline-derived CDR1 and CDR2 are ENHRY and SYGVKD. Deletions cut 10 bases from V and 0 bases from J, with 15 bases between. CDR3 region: CATSVGVSTNEKLFF. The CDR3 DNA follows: TGTGCCACGTCGGTGGGGGTGTCAACTAATGAAAAACTGTTTTTT.

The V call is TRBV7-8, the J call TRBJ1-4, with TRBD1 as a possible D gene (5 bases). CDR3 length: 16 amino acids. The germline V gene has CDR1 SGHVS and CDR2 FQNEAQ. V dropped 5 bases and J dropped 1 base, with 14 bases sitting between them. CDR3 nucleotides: TGTGCCAGCAGCCACAGGATGGGGCGAACTAATGAAAAACTGTTTTTT. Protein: CASSHRMGRTNEKLFF.

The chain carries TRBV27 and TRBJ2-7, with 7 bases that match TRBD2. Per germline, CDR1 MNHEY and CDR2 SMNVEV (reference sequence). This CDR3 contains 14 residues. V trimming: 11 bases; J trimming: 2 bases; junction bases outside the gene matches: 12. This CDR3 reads CAGRGGREPYEQYF. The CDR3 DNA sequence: TGTGCCGGAAGGGGAGGGAGAGAACCCTACGAGCAGTACTTC.

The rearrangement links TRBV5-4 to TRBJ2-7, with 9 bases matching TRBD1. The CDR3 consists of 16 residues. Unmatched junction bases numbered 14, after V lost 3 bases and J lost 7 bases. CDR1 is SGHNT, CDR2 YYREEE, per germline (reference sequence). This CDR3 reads CASSSMAGTGLREQYF. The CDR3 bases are TGTGCCAGCAGCTCAATGGCCGGGACAGGGCTCAGGGAGCAGTACTTC.

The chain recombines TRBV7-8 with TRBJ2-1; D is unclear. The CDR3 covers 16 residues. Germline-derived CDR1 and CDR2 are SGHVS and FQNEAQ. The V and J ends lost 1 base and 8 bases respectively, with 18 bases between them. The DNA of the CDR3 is TGTGCCAGCAGCTTAGTGGTGGGAAACGGTGTATATGAGCAGTTCTTC. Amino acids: CASSLVVGNGVYEQFF.

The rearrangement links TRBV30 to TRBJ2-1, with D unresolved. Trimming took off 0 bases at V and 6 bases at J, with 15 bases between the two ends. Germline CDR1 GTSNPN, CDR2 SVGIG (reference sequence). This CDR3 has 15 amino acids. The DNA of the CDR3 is TGTGCCTGGAGTGTAGGTTCCCTTCTCGGCAATGAGCAGTTCTTC. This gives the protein CAWSVGSLLGNEQFF.

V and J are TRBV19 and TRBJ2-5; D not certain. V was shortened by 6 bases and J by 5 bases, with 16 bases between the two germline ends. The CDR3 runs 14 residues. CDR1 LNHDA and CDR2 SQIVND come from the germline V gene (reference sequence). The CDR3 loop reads CASRSIGLTETQYF. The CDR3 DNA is TGTGCCAGTAGAAGTATCGGGCTAACGGAGACCCAGTACTTC. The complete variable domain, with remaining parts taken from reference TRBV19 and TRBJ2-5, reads DGGITQSPKYLFRKEGQNVTLSCEQNLNHDAMYWYRQDPGQGLRLIYYSQIVNDFQKGDIAEGYSVSREKKESFPLTVTSAQKNPTAFYLCASRSIGLTETQYFGPGTRLLVL.

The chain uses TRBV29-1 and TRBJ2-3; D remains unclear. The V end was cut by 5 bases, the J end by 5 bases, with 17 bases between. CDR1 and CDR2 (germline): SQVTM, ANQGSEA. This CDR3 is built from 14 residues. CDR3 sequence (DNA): TGCAGCGTTTACACCGGGTGGGTGAAAGATACGCAGTATTTT. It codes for CSVYTGWVKDTQYF.

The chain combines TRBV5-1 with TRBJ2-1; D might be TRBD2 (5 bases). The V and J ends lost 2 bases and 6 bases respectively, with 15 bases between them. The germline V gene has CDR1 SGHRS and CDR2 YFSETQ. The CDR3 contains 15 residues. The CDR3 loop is CASSFGLNRPNEQFF. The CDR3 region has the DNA TGCGCCAGCAGCTTCGGACTCAACCGACCCAATGAGCAGTTCTTC.

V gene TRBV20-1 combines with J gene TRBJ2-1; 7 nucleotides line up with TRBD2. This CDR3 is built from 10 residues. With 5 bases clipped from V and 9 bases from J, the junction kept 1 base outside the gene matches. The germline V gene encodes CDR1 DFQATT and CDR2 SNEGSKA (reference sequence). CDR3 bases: TGCAGTGCTGGGAGGGGTGAGCAGTTCTTC. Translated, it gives CSAGRGEQFF.

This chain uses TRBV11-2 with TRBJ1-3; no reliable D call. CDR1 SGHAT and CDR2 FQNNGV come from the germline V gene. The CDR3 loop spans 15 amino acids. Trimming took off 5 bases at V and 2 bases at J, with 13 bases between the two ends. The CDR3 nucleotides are TGTGCCAGCAGCCCCTCTGGACGGCCTGGAAACACCATATATTTT. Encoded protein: CASSPSGRPGNTIYF.

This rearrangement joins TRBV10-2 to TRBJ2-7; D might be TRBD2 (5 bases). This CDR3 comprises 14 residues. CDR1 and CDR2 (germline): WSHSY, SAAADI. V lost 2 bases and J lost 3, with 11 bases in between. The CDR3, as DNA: TGCGCCAGCAGTGAGCCCCGACGGGGCTACGAGCAGTACTTC. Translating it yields CASSEPRRGYEQYF.

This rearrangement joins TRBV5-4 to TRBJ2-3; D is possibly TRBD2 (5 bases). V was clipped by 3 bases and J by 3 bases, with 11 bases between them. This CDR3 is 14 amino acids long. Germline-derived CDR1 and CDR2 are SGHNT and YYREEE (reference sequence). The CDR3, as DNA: TGTGCCAGCAGCTCTTTGGGGAGTACAGATACGCAGTATTTT. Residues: CASSSLGSTDTQYF.

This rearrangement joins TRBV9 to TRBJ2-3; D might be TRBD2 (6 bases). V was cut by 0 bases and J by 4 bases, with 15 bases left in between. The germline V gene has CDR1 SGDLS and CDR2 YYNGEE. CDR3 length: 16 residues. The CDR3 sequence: CASSVGFGLAADTQYF. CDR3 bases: TGTGCCAGCAGCGTAGGATTTGGTTTAGCGGCAGATACGCAGTATTTT.

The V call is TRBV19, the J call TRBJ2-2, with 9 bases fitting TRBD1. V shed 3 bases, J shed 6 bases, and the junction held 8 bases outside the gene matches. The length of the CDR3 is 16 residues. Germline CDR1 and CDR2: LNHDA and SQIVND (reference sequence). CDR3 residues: CASSIRGTGYAGELFF. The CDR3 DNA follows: TGTGCCAGTAGTATTCGGGGGACAGGGTACGCCGGGGAGCTGTTTTTT.

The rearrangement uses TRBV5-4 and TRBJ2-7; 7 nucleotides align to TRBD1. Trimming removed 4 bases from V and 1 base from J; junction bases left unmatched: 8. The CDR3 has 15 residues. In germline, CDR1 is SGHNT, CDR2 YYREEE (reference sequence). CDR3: CASSPPPGQSYEQYF. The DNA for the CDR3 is TGTGCCAGCAGCCCACCCCCGGGACAGTCCTACGAGCAGTACTTC.

The CDR3 loop is CASSPGGMGETQYF. In DNA form, the CDR3 reads TGTGCCAGCAGCCCCGGCGGGATGGGAGAGACCCAGTACTTC. The chain combines TRBV5-4 with TRBJ2-5; the D gene is possibly TRBD2 (6 bases). Germline V CDR1 and CDR2: SGHNT, YYREEE (reference sequence). The germline V and J ends were trimmed by 4 bases and 4 bases, with 14 bases remaining between them. The CDR3 totals 14 residues.

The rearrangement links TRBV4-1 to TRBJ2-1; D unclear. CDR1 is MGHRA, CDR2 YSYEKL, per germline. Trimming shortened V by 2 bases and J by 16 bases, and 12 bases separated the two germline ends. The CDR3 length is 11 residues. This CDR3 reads CASSQNDAFFF. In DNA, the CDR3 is TGCGCCAGCAGCCAAAATGACGCCTTTTTCTTC.